This TCR beta chain was retrieved from a study of cytomegalovirus exposure and HLA in healthy donors. Notes on the study in general: Earlier analysis yielded a pattern in which most TCR beta V segments were productive about 90% or about 30% of the time.

Per the germline V gene, CDR1 is MGHRA and CDR2 is YSYEKL. The CDR3 loop spans 16 amino acids. Of note for this clone: Its cognate antigen is unknown. Sequence at one end of the junction differs from germline and may be a read error.

PCR used 60 Vbeta primers and 13 Jbeta primers. The method was immunoSEQ multiplex PCR; TCRdb's version includes in-frame clones alone and lacks a portion of them. This sample has tens of thousands of clones, with around 83% found just once. The specimen was PBMCs. The chain joins TRBV4-1 to TRBJ2-5, with 11 bases that match TRBD2. The sequence came from a woman under 30 in good health and CMV-seronegative. In DNA form, the CDR3 reads TGTGCCAGCAGCCAAGATACGACTAGCGGGGCTGAGACCCAGTACTTC. The encoded protein is CASSQDTTSGAETQYF.